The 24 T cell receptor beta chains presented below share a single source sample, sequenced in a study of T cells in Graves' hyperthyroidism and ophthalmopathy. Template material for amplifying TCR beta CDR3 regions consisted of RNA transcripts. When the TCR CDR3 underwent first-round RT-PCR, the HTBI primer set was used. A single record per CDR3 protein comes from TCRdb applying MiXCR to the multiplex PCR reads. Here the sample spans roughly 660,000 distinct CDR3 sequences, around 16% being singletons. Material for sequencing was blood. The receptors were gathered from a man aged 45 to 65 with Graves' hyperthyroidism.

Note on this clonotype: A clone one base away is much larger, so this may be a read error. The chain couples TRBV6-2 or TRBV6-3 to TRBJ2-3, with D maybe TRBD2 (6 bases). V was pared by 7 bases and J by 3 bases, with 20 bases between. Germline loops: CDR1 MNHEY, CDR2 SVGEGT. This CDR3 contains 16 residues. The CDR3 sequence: CASTTKTRPSTDTQYF. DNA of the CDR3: TGTGCCAGCACCACAAAGACTAGACCTTCTACAGATACGCAGTATTTT.

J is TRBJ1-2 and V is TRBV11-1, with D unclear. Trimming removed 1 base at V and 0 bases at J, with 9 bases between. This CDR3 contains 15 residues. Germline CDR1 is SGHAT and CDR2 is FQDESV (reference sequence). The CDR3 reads CASSLEEITNYGYTF. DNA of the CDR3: TGTGCCAGCAGCTTAGAGGAGATCACTAACTATGGCTACACCTTC.

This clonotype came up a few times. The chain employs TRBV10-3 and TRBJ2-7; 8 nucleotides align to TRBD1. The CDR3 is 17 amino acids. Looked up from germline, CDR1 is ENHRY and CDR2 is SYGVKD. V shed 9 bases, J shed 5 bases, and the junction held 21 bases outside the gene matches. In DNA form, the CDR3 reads TGTGCCATTAGCCTCGGGACAGGCGGTCCAGAATCCCACGAGCAGTACTTC. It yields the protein CAISLGTGGPESHEQYF.

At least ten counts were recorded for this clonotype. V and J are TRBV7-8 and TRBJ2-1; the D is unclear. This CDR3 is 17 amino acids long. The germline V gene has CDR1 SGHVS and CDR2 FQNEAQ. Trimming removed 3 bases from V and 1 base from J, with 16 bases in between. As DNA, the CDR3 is TGTGCCAGCAGCTTGGAACCCGGTCTTTTTTCCTACAATGAGCAGTTCTTC. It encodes CASSLEPGLFSYNEQFF.

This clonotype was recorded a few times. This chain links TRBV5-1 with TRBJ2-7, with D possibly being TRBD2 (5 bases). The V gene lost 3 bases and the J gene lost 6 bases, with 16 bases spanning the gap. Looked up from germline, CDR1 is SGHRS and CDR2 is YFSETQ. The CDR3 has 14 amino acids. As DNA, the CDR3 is TGCGCCAGCAGCTCGGGGAGCCTGGGCTCCGAGCAGTACTTC. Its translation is CASSSGSLGSEQYF.

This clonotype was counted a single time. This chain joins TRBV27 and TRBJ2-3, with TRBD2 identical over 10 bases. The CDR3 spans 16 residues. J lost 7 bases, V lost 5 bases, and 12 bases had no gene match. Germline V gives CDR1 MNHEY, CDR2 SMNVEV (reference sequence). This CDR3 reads CASSPRLAGVENTQYF. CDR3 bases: TGTGCCAGCAGTCCCCGACTAGCGGGCGTTGAGAATACGCAGTATTTT.

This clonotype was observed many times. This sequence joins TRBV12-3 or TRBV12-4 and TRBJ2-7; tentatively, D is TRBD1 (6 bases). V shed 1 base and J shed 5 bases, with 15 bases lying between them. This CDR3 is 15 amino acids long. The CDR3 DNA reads TGTGCCAGCAGTTTAGGACAGGTTTTGTGGGACGAGCAGTACTTC. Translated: CASSLGQVLWDEQYF.

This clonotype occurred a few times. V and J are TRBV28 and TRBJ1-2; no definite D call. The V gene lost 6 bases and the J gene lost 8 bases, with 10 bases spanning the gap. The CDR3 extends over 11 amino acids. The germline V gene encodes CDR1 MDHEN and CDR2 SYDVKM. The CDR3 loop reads CASSVDGGYTF. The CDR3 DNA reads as TGTGCCAGCAGCGTAGATGGGGGCTACACCTTC.

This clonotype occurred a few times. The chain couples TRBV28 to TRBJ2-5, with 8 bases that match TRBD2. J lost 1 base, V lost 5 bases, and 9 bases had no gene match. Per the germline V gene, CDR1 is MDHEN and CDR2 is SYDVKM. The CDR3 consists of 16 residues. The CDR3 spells CASSPRAGAPQETQYF. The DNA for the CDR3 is TGTGCCAGCAGTCCTAGAGCGGGAGCCCCCCAAGAGACCCAGTACTTC.

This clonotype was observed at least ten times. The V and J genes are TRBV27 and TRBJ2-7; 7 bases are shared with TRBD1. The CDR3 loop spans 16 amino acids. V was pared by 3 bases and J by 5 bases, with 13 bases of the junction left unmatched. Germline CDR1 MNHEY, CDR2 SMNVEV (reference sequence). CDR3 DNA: TGTGCCAGCAGTTTGCTGCCTCTGACAGGGTTCAACGAGCAGTACTTC. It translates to CASSLLPLTGFNEQYF.

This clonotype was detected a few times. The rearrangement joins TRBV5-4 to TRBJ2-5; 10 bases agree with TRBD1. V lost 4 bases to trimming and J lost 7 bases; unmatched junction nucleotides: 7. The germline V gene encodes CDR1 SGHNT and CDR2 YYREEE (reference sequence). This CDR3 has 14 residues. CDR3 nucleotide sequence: TGTGCCAGCAGCCCAGGGACAGGGGTTGGGACCCAGTACTTC. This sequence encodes CASSPGTGVGTQYF. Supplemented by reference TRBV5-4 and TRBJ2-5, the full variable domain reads ETGVTQSPTHLIKTRGQQVTLRCSSQSGHNTVSWYQQALGQGPQFIFQYYREEENGRGNFPPRFSGLQFPNYSSELNVNALELDDSALYLCASSPGTGVGTQYFGPGTRLLVL.

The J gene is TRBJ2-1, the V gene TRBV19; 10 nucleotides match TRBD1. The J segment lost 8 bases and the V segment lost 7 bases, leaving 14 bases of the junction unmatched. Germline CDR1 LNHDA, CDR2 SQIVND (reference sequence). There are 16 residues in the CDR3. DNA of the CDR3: TGTGCCAGTACCCCATTCGGACAGGGGGTGAATCATGAGCAGTTCTTC. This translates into CASTPFGQGVNHEQFF.

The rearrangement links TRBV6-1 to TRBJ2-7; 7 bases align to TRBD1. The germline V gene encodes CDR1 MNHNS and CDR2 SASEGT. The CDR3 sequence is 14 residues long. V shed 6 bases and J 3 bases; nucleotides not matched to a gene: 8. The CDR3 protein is CASSQGTANYEQYF. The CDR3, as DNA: TGTGCCAGCAGCCAAGGGACAGCAAACTACGAGCAGTACTTC.

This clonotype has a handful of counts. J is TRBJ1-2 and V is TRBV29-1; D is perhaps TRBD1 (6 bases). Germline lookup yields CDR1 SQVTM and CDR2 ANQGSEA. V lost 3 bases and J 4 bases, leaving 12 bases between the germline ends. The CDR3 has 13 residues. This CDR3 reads CSVDVGGSYGYTF. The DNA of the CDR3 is TGCAGCGTTGATGTGGGGGGCTCCTATGGCTACACCTTC. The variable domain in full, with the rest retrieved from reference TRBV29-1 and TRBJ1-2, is SAVISQKPSRDICQRGTSLTIQCQVDSQVTMMFWYRQQPGQSLTLIATANQGSEATYESGFVIDKFPISRPNLTFSTLTVSNMSPEDSSIYLCSVDVGGSYGYTFGSGTRLTVV.

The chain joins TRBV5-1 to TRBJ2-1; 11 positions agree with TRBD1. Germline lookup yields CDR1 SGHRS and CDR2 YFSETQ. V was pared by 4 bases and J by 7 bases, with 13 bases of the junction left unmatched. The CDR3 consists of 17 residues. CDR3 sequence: CASSPRSGQGAQNEQFF. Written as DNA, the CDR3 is TGCGCCAGCAGCCCGAGGAGCGGACAGGGGGCTCAGAATGAGCAGTTCTTC.

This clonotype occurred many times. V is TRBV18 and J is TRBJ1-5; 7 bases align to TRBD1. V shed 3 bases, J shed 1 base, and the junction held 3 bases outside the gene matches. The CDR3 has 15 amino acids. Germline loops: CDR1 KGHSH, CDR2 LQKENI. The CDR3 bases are TGTGCCAGCTCACCCGGGACAGTCAGCAATCAGCCCCAGCATTTT. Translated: CASSPGTVSNQPQHF.

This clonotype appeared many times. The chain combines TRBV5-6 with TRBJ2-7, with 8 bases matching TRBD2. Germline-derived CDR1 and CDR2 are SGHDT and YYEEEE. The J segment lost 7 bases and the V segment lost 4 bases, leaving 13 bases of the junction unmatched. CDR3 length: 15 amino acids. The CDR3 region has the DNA TGTGCCAGCAGCCGTTGGACTAGCCGGCAAGGGGAGCAGTACTTC. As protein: CASSRWTSRQGEQYF.

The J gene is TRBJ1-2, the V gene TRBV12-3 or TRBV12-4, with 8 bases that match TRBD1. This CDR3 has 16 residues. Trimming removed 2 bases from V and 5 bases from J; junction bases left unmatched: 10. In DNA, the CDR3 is TGTGCCAGCAGTTTAATTCCCGGGACAGGCGAATATGGCTACACCTTC. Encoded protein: CASSLIPGTGEYGYTF.

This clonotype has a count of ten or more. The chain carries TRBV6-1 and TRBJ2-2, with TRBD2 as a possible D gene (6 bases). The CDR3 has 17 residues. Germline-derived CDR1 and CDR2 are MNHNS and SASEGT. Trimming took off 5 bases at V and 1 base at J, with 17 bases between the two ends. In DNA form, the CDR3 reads TGTGCCAGCAGTTCAGGACCCGGGGGATTGAACACCGGGGAGCTGTTTTTT. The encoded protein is CASSSGPGGLNTGELFF.

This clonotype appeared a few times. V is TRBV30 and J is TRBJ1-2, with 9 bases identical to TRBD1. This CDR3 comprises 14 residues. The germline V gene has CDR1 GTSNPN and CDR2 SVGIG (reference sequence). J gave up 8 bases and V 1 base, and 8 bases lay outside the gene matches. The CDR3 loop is CAWSGTRTGDGYTF. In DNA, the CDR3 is TGTGCCTGGAGTGGAACGAGGACAGGGGACGGCTACACCTTC.

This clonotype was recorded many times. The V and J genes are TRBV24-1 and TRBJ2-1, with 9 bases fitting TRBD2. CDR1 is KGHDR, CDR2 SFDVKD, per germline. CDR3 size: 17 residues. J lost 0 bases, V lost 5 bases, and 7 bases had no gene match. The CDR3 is CATSAPSGMNSYNEQFF. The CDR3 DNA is TGTGCCACCAGTGCTCCTAGCGGGATGAACTCCTACAATGAGCAGTTCTTC.

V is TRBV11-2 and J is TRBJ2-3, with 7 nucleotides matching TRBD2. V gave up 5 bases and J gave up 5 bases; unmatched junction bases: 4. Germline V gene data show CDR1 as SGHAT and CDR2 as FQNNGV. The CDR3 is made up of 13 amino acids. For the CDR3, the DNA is TGTGCCAGCAGCGGGGGGGTTGTAGATACGCAGTATTTT. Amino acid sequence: CASSGGVVDTQYF.

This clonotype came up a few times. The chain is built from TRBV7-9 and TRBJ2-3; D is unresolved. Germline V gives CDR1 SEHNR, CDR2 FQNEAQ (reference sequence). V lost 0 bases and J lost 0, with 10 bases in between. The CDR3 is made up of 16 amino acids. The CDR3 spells CASSLAYRPSTDTQYF. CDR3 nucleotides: TGTGCCAGCAGCTTAGCCTACAGACCTAGCACAGATACGCAGTATTTT.

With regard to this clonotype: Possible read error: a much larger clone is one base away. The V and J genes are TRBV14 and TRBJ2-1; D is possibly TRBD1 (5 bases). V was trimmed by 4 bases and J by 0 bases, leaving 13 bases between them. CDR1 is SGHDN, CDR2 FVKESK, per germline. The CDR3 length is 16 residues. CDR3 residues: CASSPVFRDSYNEQFF. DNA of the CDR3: TGTGCCAGCAGCCCAGTATTCAGGGACTCCTACAATGAGCAGTTCTTC.